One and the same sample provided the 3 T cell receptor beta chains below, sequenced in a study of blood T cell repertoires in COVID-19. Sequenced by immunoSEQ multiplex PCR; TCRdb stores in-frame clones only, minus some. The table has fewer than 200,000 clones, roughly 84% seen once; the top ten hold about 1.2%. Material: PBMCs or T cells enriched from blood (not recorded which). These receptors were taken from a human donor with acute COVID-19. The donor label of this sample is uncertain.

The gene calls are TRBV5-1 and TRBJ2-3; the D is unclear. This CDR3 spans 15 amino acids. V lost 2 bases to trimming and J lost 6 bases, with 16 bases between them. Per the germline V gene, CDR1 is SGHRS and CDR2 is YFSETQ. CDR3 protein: CASSFFLEARDTQYF. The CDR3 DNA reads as TGCGCCAGCAGCTTCTTCCTAGAGGCGCGGGATACGCAGTATTTT.

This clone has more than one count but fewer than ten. CDR3: CAWSWTGGGYGYTF. DNA for the CDR3: TGTGCCTGGAGTTGGACAGGGGGAGGCTATGGCTACACCTTC. The chain has TRBV30 and TRBJ1-2, with 10 nucleotides matching TRBD1. V was clipped by 2 bases and J by 4 bases; unmatched bases: 4. In germline, CDR1 is GTSNPN, CDR2 SVGIG (reference sequence). This CDR3 has 14 residues.

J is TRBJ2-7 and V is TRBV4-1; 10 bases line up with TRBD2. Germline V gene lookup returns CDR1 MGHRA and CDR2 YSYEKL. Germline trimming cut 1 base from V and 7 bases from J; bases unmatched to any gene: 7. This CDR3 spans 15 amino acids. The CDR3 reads CASSQVAGGLWEQYF. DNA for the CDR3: TGCGCCAGCAGCCAAGTAGCGGGGGGCTTGTGGGAGCAGTACTTC.